The subject of this entry is one T cell receptor beta chain. The germline V gene encodes CDR1 LNHNV and CDR2 YYDKDF (reference sequence). V trimming: 1 base; J trimming: 4 bases; junction bases outside the gene matches: 3. The CDR3 runs 15 residues. The source of the sample is a study of sequential checkpoint blockade in melanoma. Study-wide background: TCRbeta immunosequencing was performed on DNA from 75 to 95 pretreatment melanoma tumor samples.

The table came from immunoSEQ multiplex PCR; TCRdb's copy has only in-frame clones and leaves some out. The sample includes roughly 20,000 clones, around 30% of them seen just once. Noted treatment: randomized to nivolumab then ipilimumab (arm A) or the reverse (arm B). The sequence was collected from a human donor with melanoma. Specimen: tumor tissue (inferred from file names), collected from a patient given nivolumab and ipilimumab in sequence. The chain uses TRBV15 and TRBJ2-7; 11 bases align to TRBD1. The CDR3 loop is CATSRAGQGVYEQYF. DNA for the CDR3: TGTGCCACCAGCAGAGCGGGACAGGGGGTATACGAGCAGTACTTC.